Listed below are T cell receptor beta chains from one sample, sequenced in a study of T cell repertoires in cytomegalovirus infection. Antigens of these TCRs are unknown. TCRdb analysed the reads with MiXCR anew, one entry per CDR3 protein. Altogether tens of thousands of distinct CDR3 sequences are present, 20% to 25% being singletons, with the ten largest covering 15% to 20%. What was sequenced was PBMCs, sequenced either directly or after in vitro stimulation (not recorded which). All receptors derive from a human donor in good health (CMV status not recorded). Some clones in this sample may be carry-over from other donors' samples. The CDR3 runs from the conserved cysteine through the conserved F or W. The D gene is left open where the match is weak. Some rows mark clone size as missing; the rest say once, few, many or name a class of expanded clone.

TRBV20-1	-	14	-	TRBJ1-1	CSARERQLNTEAFF	TGCAGTGCTAGAGAAAGACAGCTAAACACTGAAGCTTTCTTT
TRBV28	TRBD1	15	many	TRBJ1-4	CASSIQGALNEKLFF	TGTGCCAGCAGTATACAGGGGGCCCTAAATGAAAAACTGTTTTTT
TRBV18	-	13	few	TRBJ2-7	CASSPTFSYEQYF	TGTGCCAGCTCACCTACCTTCTCCTACGAGCAGTACTTC
TRBV11-2	-	14	-	TRBJ2-3	CASSFTGSTDTQYF	TGTGCCAGCAGCTTCACAGGATCAACAGATACGCAGTATTTT
TRBV4-3	-	15	many	TRBJ1-6	CASSRGRSYNSPLHF	TGCGCCAGCAGCCGGGGTCGCTCCTATAATTCACCCCTCCACTTT
TRBV19	-	11	many	TRBJ1-4	CAGGRPEKLFF	TGTGCCGGGGGGCGTCCTGAAAAACTGTTTTTT
TRBV6-2/TRBV6-3	-	12	few	TRBJ2-2	CASSYSLRELFF	TGTGCCAGCAGTTATTCCCTCCGGGAGCTGTTTTTT
TRBV7-9	-	14	-	TRBJ2-7	CASSSRTVSAEQYF	TGTGCCAGCAGCTCCAGGACAGTTTCAGCCGAGCAGTACTTC
TRBV29-1	TRBD2	13	few	TRBJ2-1	CSGASGIYNEQFF	TGCAGCGGGGCTAGCGGGATCTACAATGAGCAGTTCTTC
TRBV20-1	-	14	few	TRBJ1-5	CSAEPEGGGQPQHF	TGCAGTGCGGAGCCGGAGGGAGGGGGGCAGCCCCAGCATTTT
TRBV7-8	TRBD2	15	medium-sized	TRBJ2-3	CASSLTGTSFDTQYF	TGTGCCAGCAGCTTAACCGGGACTAGCTTTGATACGCAGTATTTT
TRBV10-3	TRBD2	16	-	TRBJ2-7	CAISDSTSGSPHEQYF	TGTGCCATCAGTGATTCGACTAGCGGGAGCCCCCACGAGCAGTACTTC
TRBV12-5	-	14	many	TRBJ2-5	CASGLAAKQETQYF	TGTGCTAGTGGTTTGGCGGCCAAGCAAGAGACCCAGTACTTC
TRBV7-9	TRBD2	16	-	TRBJ2-1	CASSLGFSGDRYEQFF	TGTGCCAGCAGCTTGGGTTTCAGCGGGGATCGCTATGAGCAGTTCTTC
TRBV5-6	-	14	-	TRBJ2-3	CASSLVEAGDTQYF	TGTGCCAGCAGCTTGGTGGAGGCGGGGGATACGCAGTATTTT
TRBV27	TRBD2	16	many	TRBJ2-1	CASSSGRLAGVNEQFF	TGTGCCAGCAGTTCAGGAAGACTAGCGGGAGTCAATGAGCAGTTCTTC
TRBV7-8	-	13	many	TRBJ1-2	CASSSTLVRGYTF	TGTGCCAGCAGCTCCACTCTAGTGCGGGGCTACACCTTC
TRBV6-5	-	14	many	TRBJ1-2	CASSNTGHPFGYTF	TGTGCCAGCAGTAATACGGGACACCCATTCGGCTACACCTTC
TRBV4-1	TRBD1	19	many	TRBJ1-1	CASSRGTGGRKPLNTEAFF	TGCGCCAGCAGCCGAGGGACAGGGGGTAGAAAGCCCTTGAACACTGAAGCTTTCTTT